This T cell receptor beta chain was sequenced in a study of blood T cell repertoires in COVID-19. Across the whole study: Sites in the United States, Italy and Spain provided acute and convalescent COVID-19 samples. Sources were T cells, B-cell-depleted T cells, or PBMCs; the material itself was cDNA or gDNA.

Profiled with immunoSEQ multiplex PCR; TCRdb holds only in-frame clones, not every one. There are about 200,000 clones in the sample; 75% to 85% occur only once, and 6.5% to 9% lies in the top ten. This CDR3 has 16 residues. Germline CDR1 is SGHVS and CDR2 is FNYEAQ. The V gene end was trimmed by 7 bases and the J gene end by 7 bases; junction bases not matched to a gene: 13. This chain connects TRBV7-6 to TRBJ1-6, with TRBD1 matching over 7 bases. This receptor was obtained from a woman in her thirties or forties with acute COVID-19. Sequenced sample: PBMCs or T cells enriched from blood (not recorded which). Here the CDR3 reads CASTLISGQANSPLHF. CDR3 DNA: TGTGCCAGCACCCTTATTAGCGGACAGGCAAATTCACCCCTCCACTTT.